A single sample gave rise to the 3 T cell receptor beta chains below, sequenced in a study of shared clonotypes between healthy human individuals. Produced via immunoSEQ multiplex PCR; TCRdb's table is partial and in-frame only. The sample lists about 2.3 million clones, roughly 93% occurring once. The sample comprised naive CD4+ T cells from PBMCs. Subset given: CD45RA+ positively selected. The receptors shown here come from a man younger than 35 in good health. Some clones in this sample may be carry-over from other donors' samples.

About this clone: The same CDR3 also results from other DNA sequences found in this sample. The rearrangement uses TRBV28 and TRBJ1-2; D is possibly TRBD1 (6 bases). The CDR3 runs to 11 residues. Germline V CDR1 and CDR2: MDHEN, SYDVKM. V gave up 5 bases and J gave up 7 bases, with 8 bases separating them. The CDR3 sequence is CASSLGGGYTF. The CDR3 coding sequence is TGTGCCAGCAGTCTAGGGGGTGGCTACACCTTC.

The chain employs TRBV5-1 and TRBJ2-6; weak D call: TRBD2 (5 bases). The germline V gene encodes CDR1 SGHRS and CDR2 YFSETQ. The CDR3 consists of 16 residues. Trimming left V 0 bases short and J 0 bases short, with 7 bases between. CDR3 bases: TGCGCCAGCAGCTTGGACGGACTCTCTGGGGCCAACGTCCTGACTTTC. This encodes CASSLDGLSGANVLTF.

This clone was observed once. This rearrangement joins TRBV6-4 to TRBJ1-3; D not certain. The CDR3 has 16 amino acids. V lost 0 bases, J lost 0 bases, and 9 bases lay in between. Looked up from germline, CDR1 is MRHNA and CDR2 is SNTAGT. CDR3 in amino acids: CASSDSTENSGNTIYF. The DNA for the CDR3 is TGTGCCAGCAGTGACTCGACGGAAAACTCTGGAAACACCATATATTTT.